This T cell receptor beta chain stems from a study of cytomegalovirus exposure and HLA in healthy donors. About the study: The 100 million to 140 million unique TCR beta sequences, from roughly 170 million T cells, were found by an earlier analysis.

PCR involved 60 Vbeta and 13 Jbeta primers. The method was immunoSEQ multiplex PCR; TCRdb's version includes in-frame clones alone and lacks a portion of them. The sample comprises about 160,000 clones, around 72% of which are singletons, and around 7% rests with the top ten. The germline CDR1 and CDR2 sequences are SGHVS and FNYEAQ. V trimming: 3 bases; J trimming: 3 bases; junction bases outside the gene matches: 8. The CDR3 runs to 17 residues. V usage is TRBV7-6 and J usage is TRBJ1-3, with TRBD1 identical over 10 bases. The TCR sequence derives from a man aged 35 to 55 in good health and CMV-seropositive. The sequenced material came from PBMCs. The CDR3 region is CASSLGLGTGDGNTIYF. The CDR3 bases are TGTGCCAGCAGCTTGGGACTCGGGACAGGGGATGGAAACACCATATATTTT.